These 6 T cell receptor beta chains came from one sample sequenced in a study of read filtering for tumor transcriptome and immune sequencing. This library used roughly 400 ng RNA and molecular barcoded adaptors spanning alpha/delta and beta/gamma chains. TCRdb redid the calling of the reads with MiXCR, one entry per CDR3 protein. The sample records 46,000 or so distinct CDR3 sequences, roughly 20% being singletons. The sequenced material came from a population of CD138-negative cells sorted from bone marrow. The receptors derive from a donor older than 35 with multiple myeloma.

This clonotype was observed at least ten times. At one end the junction does not follow the germline gene, possibly because of a read error. V and J are TRBV7-7 and TRBJ2-1; either TRBD1 or TRBD2 may supply D (5 bases each). Germline V lookup: CDR1 SSHAT, CDR2 FNYEAQ (reference sequence). This CDR3 comprises 13 residues. CDR3 bases: TGTGCTAGCAGCTCCACTAGGGGTAATGAGCAGTTCTTC. It codes for CASSSTRGNEQFF.

As for this clonotype: One base away lies a much larger clone, so this may be a sequencing read error. The J gene is TRBJ1-5, the V gene TRBV4-1, with TRBD1 matching 7 bases. This CDR3 comprises 16 residues. Germline CDR1 reads MGHRA; CDR2 reads YSYEKL. Trimming cost V 1 base and J 6 bases; bases outside gene matches: 9. The CDR3 spells CASSQATGQYSQPQHF. In nucleotides, the CDR3 is TGCGCCAGCAGCCAAGCCACGGGACAGTACAGTCAGCCCCAGCATTTT.

This clonotype was seen repeatedly, ten times or more. The CDR3 nucleotides read TGTGCCAGCAGCTTCCCGGGACTGAATCGTTACAATGAGCAGTTCTTC. Its translation: CASSFPGLNRYNEQFF. The V gene is TRBV7-9, the J gene TRBJ2-1; tentatively, D is TRBD2 (6 bases). Trimming pared 3 bases from V and 4 bases from J, leaving 16 bases between. Germline values: CDR1 SEHNR, CDR2 FQNEAQ (reference sequence). The CDR3 length is 16 residues.

This clonotype showed up many times. V and J are TRBV28 and TRBJ1-2, with D hard to call. Germline values: CDR1 MDHEN, CDR2 SYDVKM. The CDR3 is 12 amino acids. Trimming stripped 5 bases from V and 8 bases from J, with 12 bases between. CDR3: CASSPRSRGYTF. The CDR3 nucleotides are TGTGCCAGCAGTCCACGCAGCAGAGGCTACACCTTC.

This clonotype was counted many times. The chain joins TRBV29-1 to TRBJ1-1; 11 bases are shared with TRBD1. The germline V gene has CDR1 SQVTM and CDR2 ANQGSEA. The CDR3 covers 13 residues. The J segment lost 8 bases and the V segment lost 6 bases, leaving 8 bases of the junction unmatched. CDR3 loop: CSVGDRGAGEAFF. CDR3 DNA sequence: TGCAGCGTAGGGGACAGGGGGGCAGGGGAAGCTTTCTTT.

Many counts were recorded for this clonotype. The chain employs TRBV11-3 and TRBJ2-1; weak D call: TRBD2 (6 bases). This CDR3 has 13 residues. V was trimmed by 5 bases and J by 5 bases, leaving 10 bases between them. Germline lookup yields CDR1 SGHNT and CDR2 YENEEA. In DNA form, the CDR3 reads TGTGCCAGCAGCCCCGGGACTCACAATGAGCAGTTCTTC. This sequence encodes CASSPGTHNEQFF.